This T cell receptor (beta chain) was identified during a study of beta chain features in type 1 diabetes. Study results and limitations: Shorter TCRB CDR3s, moderately but significantly so, were found in Type 1 diabetes patients in all four CD4+ subsets. Resolution of whether HLA type affects TCRB rearrangement was not achieved here. Sequencing from cDNA could over-represent high-TCR-expressing cells.

This CDR3 comprises 16 residues. The V segment lost 3 bases and the J segment 0 bases; nucleotides outside the gene matches: 4. Per the germline V gene, CDR1 is MDHEN and CDR2 is SYDVKM. As every portion of the isolated RNA was reverse transcribed, the sequencing read expressed TCRB transcripts. The method was immunoSEQ multiplex PCR; TCRdb's version includes in-frame clones alone and lacks a portion of them. Among 330,000 or so clones listed, 10% to 15% were seen once. One heparinised blood draw averaging about 116 mL was given by each donor. This clone appeared a few times. Its antigen is currently unknown.

The rearrangement links TRBV28 to TRBJ2-7; 11 nucleotides line up with TRBD2. Sequencing was carried out using naive CD4+ T cells from blood. This clonotype originated in a young woman with type 1 diabetes. The CDR3 region has the DNA TGTGCCAGCAGTTTCCACCTAGCGGGAGGCTCCTACGAGCAGTACTTC. Protein: CASSFHLAGGSYEQYF.